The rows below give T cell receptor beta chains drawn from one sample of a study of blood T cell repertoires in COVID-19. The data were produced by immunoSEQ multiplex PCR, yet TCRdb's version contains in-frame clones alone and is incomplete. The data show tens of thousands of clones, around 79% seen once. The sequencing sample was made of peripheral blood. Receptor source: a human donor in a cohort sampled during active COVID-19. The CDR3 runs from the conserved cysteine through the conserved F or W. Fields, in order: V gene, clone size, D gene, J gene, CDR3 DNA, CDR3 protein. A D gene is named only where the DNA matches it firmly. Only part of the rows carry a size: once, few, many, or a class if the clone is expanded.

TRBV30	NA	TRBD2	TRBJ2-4	TGTGCCTGGAGTGTCCCCGGGGGGAACATTCAGTACTTC	CAWSVPGGNIQYF
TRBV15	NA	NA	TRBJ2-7	TGTGCCACCAGCAGAGATTTTAGTTTTGAACAGTACTTC	CATSRDFSFEQYF
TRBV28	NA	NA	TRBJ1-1	TGTGCCAGCAGCCCCCCCCGGGGAAACACTGAAGCTTTCTTT	CASSPPRGNTEAFF
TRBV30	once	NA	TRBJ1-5	TGTGCCTGGAGTTCGAGAGGGAATCAGCCCCAGCATTTT	CAWSSRGNQPQHF
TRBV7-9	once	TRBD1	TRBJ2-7	TGTGCCAGCAAGACGGACAGGGGGCTCGAGCAGTACTTC	CASKTDRGLEQYF
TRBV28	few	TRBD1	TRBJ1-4	TGTGCCAGCAGGCCGGGACAGCTCTATGAAAAACTGTTTTTT	CASRPGQLYEKLFF
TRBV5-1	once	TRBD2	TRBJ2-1	TGCGCCAGCAGCTTGGGTTTAGCGGGAGGGCCGAAAAATGAGCAGTTCTTC	CASSLGLAGGPKNEQFF
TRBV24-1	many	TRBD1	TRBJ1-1	TGTGCCACCAGTGCCTCCGGGACAGGGGGCTCGAAGGCGTCTGAAGCTTTCTTT	CATSASGTGGSKASEAFF
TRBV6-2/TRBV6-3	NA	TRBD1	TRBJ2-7	TGTGCCAGCAGTGGTACCGGGACAGGCGCTTACGAGCAGTACTTC	CASSGTGTGAYEQYF
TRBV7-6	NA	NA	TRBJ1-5	TGTGCCAGCAGTGCCGGGGGGGGAAAAACTAGCAATCAGCCCCAGCATTTT	CASSAGGGKTSNQPQHF
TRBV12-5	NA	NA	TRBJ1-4	TGTGCTAGTACAGGGACCGGGGCTAATGAAAAACTGTTTTTT	CASTGTGANEKLFF
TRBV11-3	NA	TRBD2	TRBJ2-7	TGTGCCAGCAGCGCCCGGACTAGCGGGGCCTACGAGCAGTACTTC	CASSARTSGAYEQYF
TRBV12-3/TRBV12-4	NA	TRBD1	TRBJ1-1	TGTGCCAGTAAGACAGGGCCGAACACTGAAGCTTTCTTT	CASKTGPNTEAFF
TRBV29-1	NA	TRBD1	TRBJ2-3	TGCAGCACATTGGGACAGCTCACAGATACGCAGTATTTT	CSTLGQLTDTQYF
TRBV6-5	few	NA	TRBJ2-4	TGTGCCAGCCTCATCCGGGGCAAAAACATTCAGTACTTC	CASLIRGKNIQYF
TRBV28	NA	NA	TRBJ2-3	TGTGCCAGCCTGAGAGGGGGATCAGATACGCAGTATTTT	CASLRGGSDTQYF
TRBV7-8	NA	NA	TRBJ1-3	TGTGCCAGCAGCCTGGGCGGCGGGAGCTCTGGAAACACCATATATTTT	CASSLGGGSSGNTIYF
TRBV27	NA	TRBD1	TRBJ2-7	TGTGCCAGCAGTTGGGACAGGGATTACGAGCAGTACTTC	CASSWDRDYEQYF
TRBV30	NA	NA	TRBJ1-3	TGTGCCTGGAGCTCGCGGATTGGGCAGGGAGGATTCTCTGGAAACACCATATATTTT	CAWSSRIGQGGFSGNTIYF
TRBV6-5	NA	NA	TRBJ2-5	TGTGCCAGCAGCCCGGAGGGAATGGGAGAGACCCAGTACTTC	CASSPEGMGETQYF
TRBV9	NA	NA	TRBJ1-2	TGTGCCAGCAGCCACGGAAGCAGGCCAATTGCTGGCTACACCTTC	CASSHGSRPIAGYTF
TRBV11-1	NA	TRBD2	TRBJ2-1	TGTGCCAGCAGCCCTCGCAGCGGGACTAGAAATGAGCAGTTCTTC	CASSPRSGTRNEQFF
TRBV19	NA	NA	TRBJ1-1	TGTGCCAGTAGCACAGACACAGCCACTGAAGCTTTCTTT	CASSTDTATEAFF
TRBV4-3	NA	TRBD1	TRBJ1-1	TGCGCCAGCAGCCAACCTCAGGGGGCAGGAACTGAAGCTTTCTTT	CASSQPQGAGTEAFF
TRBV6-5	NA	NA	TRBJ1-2	TGTGCCAGCACCCGGGGGGGGTACGACTATGGCTACACCTTC	CASTRGGYDYGYTF
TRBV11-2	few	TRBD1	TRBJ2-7	TGTGCCAGCAGCTTAACCGGGACAGGATACGAGCAGTACTTC	CASSLTGTGYEQYF